Following are 9 T cell receptor beta chains from one sample sequenced in a study of regulatory T cells in long-lasting Graves disease. The time point: persistent/refractory GD, antithyroid drugs over 5 years with positive TRAb. PBMCs were the source of the RNA used for TCR sequencing. Relying on iRepertoire HTBI primers and Arm-PCR of CDR3 regions, the team built TCR beta libraries. Via MiXCR, TCRdb re-called the multiplex PCR reads, giving one row per CDR3 protein. Of more than 300,000 distinct CDR3 sequences listed, around 19% are singletons. This specimen was peripheral blood mononuclear cells (PBMCs), taken when the disease was refractory, from a patient treated with antithyroid drugs. Receptors originate from a female donor with Graves disease.

This clonotype has a count of ten or more. The V gene is TRBV29-1, the J gene TRBJ2-7, with no clear D. CDR3 length equals 14 residues. Germline V gene lookup returns CDR1 SQVTM and CDR2 ANQGSEA. V gave up 5 bases and J gave up 1 base, with 15 bases separating them. The CDR3 sequence is CSVIDKYPSYEQYF. CDR3 nucleotide sequence: TGCAGCGTTATTGACAAATATCCGTCCTACGAGCAGTACTTC.

The table lists this clonotype with many counts. Sequence at one end of the junction differs from germline and may be a read error. The chain carries TRBV7-2 and TRBJ1-1, with unresolved D. CDR1 and CDR2 from the germline V gene are SGHTA and FQGNSA. The CDR3 has 13 residues. The CDR3 spells CASSLEMNTEAFF. DNA for the CDR3: TGCGCCAGCAGCTTAGAAATGAACACTGAAGCTTTCTTT. The full variable domain, in which reference TRBV7-2 and TRBJ1-1 provide the parts outside the CDR3, is GAGVSQSPSNKVTEKGKDVELRCDPISGHTALYWYRQSLGQGLEFLIYFQGNSAPDKSGLPSDRFSAERTGGSVSTLTIQRTQQEDSAVYLCASSLEMNTEAFFGQGTRLTVV.

This clonotype occurred many times. In nucleotides, the CDR3 is TGTGCCAGCACCAAAGGACAGCGAAACTCCGAGCAGTACTTC. Encoded protein: CASTKGQRNSEQYF. The chain employs TRBV6-1 and TRBJ2-7, with TRBD1 as a possible D gene (6 bases). Germline V gives CDR1 MNHNS, CDR2 SASEGT. The length of the CDR3 is 14 residues. V was shortened by 7 bases and J by 6 bases, with 19 bases between the two germline ends.

The CDR3 coding sequence is TGTGCCAGCAGTGAACTATTGGGGGACCCGGGTAATTCACCCCTCCACTTT. This gives the protein CASSELLGDPGNSPLHF. The rearrangement links TRBV6-1 to TRBJ1-6; possibly TRBD1 for D (5 bases). Germline assignment: CDR1 MNHNS and CDR2 SASEGT. This CDR3 has 17 amino acids. Between the trimmed V and J ends, which lost 2 bases and 6 bases, there was a span of 17 bases.

A few counts support this clonotype. The chain carries TRBV10-3 and TRBJ1-1; D not certain. Trimming left V 6 bases short and J 0 bases short, with 8 bases between. The germline CDR1 and CDR2 sequences are ENHRY and SYGVKD. The CDR3 loop spans 13 amino acids. CDR3: CAISLAMNTEAFF. CDR3 coding DNA: TGTGCCATCAGCTTGGCCATGAACACTGAAGCTTTCTTT.

Ten or more counts support this clonotype. The V gene is TRBV24-1, the J gene TRBJ1-2, with D possibly TRBD1 on 6 matching bases. The V end was cut by 5 bases, the J end by 7 bases, with 13 bases between. Germline V lookup: CDR1 KGHDR, CDR2 SFDVKD. This CDR3 is built from 13 residues. CDR3 amino acids: CATSAPGGFGYTF. The CDR3 DNA follows: TGTGCCACCAGTGCACCCGGGGGCTTTGGCTACACCTTC.

Regarding this clonotype: A much larger clonotype is one base distant, so this may be a read error. DNA of the CDR3: TGTGCCAGACCCACCCGGGACAGGGGTTCTGACTATGGCTACACCTTC. Its protein product is CARPTRDRGSDYGYTF. The genes are TRBV6-1 and TRBJ1-2, with 10 bases fitting TRBD1. V lost 9 bases and J lost 3; bases outside the gene matches: 13. Per the germline V gene, CDR1 is MNHNS and CDR2 is SASEGT. This CDR3 region has 16 residues.

The table lists this clonotype with many counts. V is TRBV7-8 and J is TRBJ2-2; possible D gene TRBD2, 5 bases. CDR1 SGHVS and CDR2 FQNEAQ come from the germline V gene. V was cut by 8 bases and J by 6 bases, with 10 bases left in between. The CDR3 is made up of 12 amino acids. The DNA for the CDR3 is TGTGCCAGCTGGGAGATCCCCGGGGAGCTGTTTTTT. Translating gives CASWEIPGELFF.

This clonotype was detected once. The chain is built from TRBV7-9 and TRBJ2-7; TRBD2 might be the D (5 bases). V was pared by 5 bases and J by 2 bases, with 13 bases between. The CDR3 sequence is 14 residues long. Germline CDR1 reads SEHNR; CDR2 reads FQNEAQ (reference sequence). The CDR3, as DNA: TGTGCCAGCAGCACCCCCCTAGCTCCCTACGAGCAGTACTTC. It translates to CASSTPLAPYEQYF.